The TCR beta chain described here comes from a study of cytomegalovirus exposure and HLA in healthy donors. Concerning this clone: Its matching antigen is unknown.

CDR1 is SGHRS, CDR2 YFSETQ, per germline. The CDR3 contains 14 residues. Unmatched junction bases numbered 6, after V lost 7 bases and J lost 0 bases. Study-wide results and caveats: According to the study, 180 or so TCR beta chains were cytomegalovirus-associated. Most TCR sequences showed up rarely, but some public TCRs showed up in many donors.

Here immunoSEQ multiplex PCR was the method, and the copy in TCRdb shows in-frame clones only, minus some. In the table there are 100,000 to 150,000 clones, roughly 86% of which are singletons. The genes are TRBV5-1 and TRBJ1-2; 7 bases match TRBD1. What was sequenced was PBMCs. The source is a man younger than 40 in good health and CMV-seronegative. The CDR3 coding sequence is TGCGCCAGCTCGGGACAGCCCGCTAACTATGGCTACACCTTC. Translated: CASSGQPANYGYTF.